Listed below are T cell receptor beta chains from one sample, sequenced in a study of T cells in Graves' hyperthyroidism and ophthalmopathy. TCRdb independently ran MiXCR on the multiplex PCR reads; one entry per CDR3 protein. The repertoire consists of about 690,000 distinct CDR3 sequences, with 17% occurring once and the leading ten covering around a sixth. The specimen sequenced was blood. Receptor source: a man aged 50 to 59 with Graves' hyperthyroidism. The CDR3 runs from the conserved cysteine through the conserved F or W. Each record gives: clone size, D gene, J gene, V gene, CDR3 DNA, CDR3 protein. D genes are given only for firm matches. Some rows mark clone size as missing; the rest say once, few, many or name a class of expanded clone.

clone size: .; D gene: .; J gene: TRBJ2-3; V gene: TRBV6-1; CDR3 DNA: TGTGCCAGCGCACGGCAAGACACAGATACGCAGTATTTT; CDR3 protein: CASARQDTDTQYF
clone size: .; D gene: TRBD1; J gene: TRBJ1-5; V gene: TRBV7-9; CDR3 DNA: TGTGCCAGCAGCTTCGGGACAGGGGGGTATCAGCCCCAGCATTTT; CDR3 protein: CASSFGTGGYQPQHF
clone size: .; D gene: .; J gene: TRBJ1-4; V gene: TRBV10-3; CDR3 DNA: TGTGCCATCAGTGATACCCGGGGATCGAATGAAAAACTGTTTTTT; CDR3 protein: CAISDTRGSNEKLFF
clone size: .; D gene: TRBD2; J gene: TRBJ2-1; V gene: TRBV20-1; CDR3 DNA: TGCAGTGCTGGTACTAGCGGTGCCGCCTACAATGAGCAGCTCTTC; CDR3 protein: CSAGTSGAAYNEQLF
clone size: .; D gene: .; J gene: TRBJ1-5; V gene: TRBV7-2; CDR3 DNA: TGTGCCAGCAGCGCAACCGCCGGGACTCTCCCTTGGGCGCCCCAGCATTTT; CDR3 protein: CASSATAGTLPWAPQHF
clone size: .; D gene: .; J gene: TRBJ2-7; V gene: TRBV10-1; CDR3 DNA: TGCGCCAGCAGTGCCTCCCAGGGCAGAGCCGCCTACGAGCAGTACTTC; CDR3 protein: CASSASQGRAAYEQYF
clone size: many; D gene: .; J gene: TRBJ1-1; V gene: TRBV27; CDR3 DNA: TGTGCCAGCAGCCGACAGGAAAACACTGAAGCTTTCTTT; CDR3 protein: CASSRQENTEAFF
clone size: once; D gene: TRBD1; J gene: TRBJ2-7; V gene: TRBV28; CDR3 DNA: TGTGCCAGCAGTCCACTGGCTGACAGGGCATCCTACGAGCAGTACTTC; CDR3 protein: CASSPLADRASYEQYF
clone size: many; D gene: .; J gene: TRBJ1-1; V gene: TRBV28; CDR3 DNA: TGTGCCAGCAGTACAAGTGTCGGGAACACTGAAGCTTTCTTT; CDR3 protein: CASSTSVGNTEAFF
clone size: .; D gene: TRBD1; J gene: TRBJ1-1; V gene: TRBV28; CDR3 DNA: TGTGCCAGCAGACAACCGACAGGGAGTGGCACTGAAGCTTTCTTT; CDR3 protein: CASRQPTGSGTEAFF
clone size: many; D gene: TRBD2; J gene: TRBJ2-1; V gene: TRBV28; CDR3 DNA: TGTGCCACCCAGACTAGCGGGACAGCCCACAATGAGCAGTTCTTC; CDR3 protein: CATQTSGTAHNEQFF
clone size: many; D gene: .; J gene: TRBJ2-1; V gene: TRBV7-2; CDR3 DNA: TGTGCCAGCAGCTCCCTTGGAGGCAGGTACAATGAGCAGTTCTTC; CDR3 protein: CASSSLGGRYNEQFF
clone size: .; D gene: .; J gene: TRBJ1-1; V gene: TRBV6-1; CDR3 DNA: TGTGCCAGCAACCACGACGATGAAGCTTTCTTT; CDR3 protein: CASNHDDEAFF
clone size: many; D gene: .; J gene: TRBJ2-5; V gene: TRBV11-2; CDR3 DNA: TGTGCCAGCAGCTTAGATCTGGGGGCAGAGACCCAGTACTTC; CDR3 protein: CASSLDLGAETQYF
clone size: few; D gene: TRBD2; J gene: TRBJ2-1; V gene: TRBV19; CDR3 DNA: TGTGCCAGTAGGAGACTAGCGGGAGGGAACAATGAGCAGTTCTTC; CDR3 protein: CASRRLAGGNNEQFF
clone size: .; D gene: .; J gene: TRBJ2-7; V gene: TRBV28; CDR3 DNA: TGTGCCAGCATTACCCCCAGGGGCTCATACTACGAGCAGTACTTC; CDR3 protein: CASITPRGSYYEQYF
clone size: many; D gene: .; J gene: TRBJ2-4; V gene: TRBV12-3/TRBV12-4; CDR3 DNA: TGTGCCAGCAGTCTACCGGGACTGTCAGATGCCAAAAACATTCAGTACTTC; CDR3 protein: CASSLPGLSDAKNIQYF
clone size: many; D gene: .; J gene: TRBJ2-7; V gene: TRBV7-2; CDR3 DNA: TGTGCCAGCAGCTCCCAGGGGACCCACGAGCAGTACTTC; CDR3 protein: CASSSQGTHEQYF
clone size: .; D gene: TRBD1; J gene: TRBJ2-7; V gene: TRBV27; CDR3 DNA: TGTGCCAGCAGTTTAGGGACAGGGGGCAAAAACGAGCAGTACTTC; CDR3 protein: CASSLGTGGKNEQYF
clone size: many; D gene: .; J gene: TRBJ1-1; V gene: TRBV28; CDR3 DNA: TGTGCCAGCAGTGGACAAACAGAAGCTTTCTTT; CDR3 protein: CASSGQTEAFF
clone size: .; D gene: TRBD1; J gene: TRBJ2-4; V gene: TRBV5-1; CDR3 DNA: TGCGCCAGCAGCTCGAGCCCGACAGGGTGGGACATTCAGTACTTC; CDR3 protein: CASSSSPTGWDIQYF
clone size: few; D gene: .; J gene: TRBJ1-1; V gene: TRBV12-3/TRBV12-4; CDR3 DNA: TGTGCCAGCAGGCCTCCTCCGGGGGGAGCTTTCTTT; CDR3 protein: CASRPPPGGAFF
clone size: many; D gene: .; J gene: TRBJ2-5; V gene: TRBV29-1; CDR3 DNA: TGCAGCGTTGAAGAAGGAGAGACCCAGTACTTC; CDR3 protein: CSVEEGETQYF
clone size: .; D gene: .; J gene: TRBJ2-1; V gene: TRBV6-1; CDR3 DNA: TGTGCCAGCAGCAATACAGTCAATGAGCAGTTCTTC; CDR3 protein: CASSNTVNEQFF
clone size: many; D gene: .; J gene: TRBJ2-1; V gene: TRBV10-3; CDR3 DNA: TGTGCCATCAGTGATCGGAGGGCGGGTGAGCAGTTCTTC; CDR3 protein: CAISDRRAGEQFF
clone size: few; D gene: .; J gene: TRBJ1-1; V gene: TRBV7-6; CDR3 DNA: TGTGCCAGCAGCCTCCGGGAGGCTTTCACTGAAGCTTTCTTT; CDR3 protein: CASSLREAFTEAFF
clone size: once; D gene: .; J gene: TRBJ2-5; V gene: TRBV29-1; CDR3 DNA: TGCAGCTACGTGGGGGGCCGGCAAGAGACCCAGTACTTC; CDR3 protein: CSYVGGRQETQYF
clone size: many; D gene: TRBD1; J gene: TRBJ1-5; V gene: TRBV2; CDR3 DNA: TGTGCCAGCAGTGGGGACAGATCGGAGCAGCCCCAGCATTTT; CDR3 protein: CASSGDRSEQPQHF
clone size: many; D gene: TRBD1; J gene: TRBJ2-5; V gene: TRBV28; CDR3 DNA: TGTGCCAGCAGTTTACGGGACAGCCAAGAGACCCAGTACTTC; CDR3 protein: CASSLRDSQETQYF
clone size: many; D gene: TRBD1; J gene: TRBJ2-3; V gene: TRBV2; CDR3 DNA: TGTGCCAGCAGACAACCGGGACAGAGCACAGATACGCAGTATTTT; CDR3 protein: CASRQPGQSTDTQYF
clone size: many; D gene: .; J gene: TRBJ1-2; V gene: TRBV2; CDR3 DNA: TGTGCCAGGGGGGTCGGGACACCACCTAACTATGGCTACACCTTC; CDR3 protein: CARGVGTPPNYGYTF
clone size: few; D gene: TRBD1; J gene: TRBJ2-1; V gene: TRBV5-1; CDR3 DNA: TGCGCCAGCAGCACGGGACAGGGGGTGGAGAATGAGCAGTTCTTC; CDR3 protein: CASSTGQGVENEQFF
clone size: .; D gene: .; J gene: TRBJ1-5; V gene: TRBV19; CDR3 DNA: TGTGCCAGTAGAGCCGAGATTAGCAATCAGCCCCAGCATTTT; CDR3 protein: CASRAEISNQPQHF
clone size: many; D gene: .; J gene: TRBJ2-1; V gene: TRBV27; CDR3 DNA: TGTGCCAGCAGTTACTCCGGGACTCCCTACAATGAGCAGTTCTTC; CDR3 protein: CASSYSGTPYNEQFF
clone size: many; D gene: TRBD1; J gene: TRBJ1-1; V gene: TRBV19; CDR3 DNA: TGTGCCAGTAGCGGGACAGGGGGCGTCAAGACTGAAGCTTTCTTT; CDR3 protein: CASSGTGGVKTEAFF
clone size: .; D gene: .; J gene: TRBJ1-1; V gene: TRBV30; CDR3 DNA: TGTGCCTGGAGGACAATGATGGGGAACACTGAAGCTTTCTTT; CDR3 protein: CAWRTMMGNTEAFF
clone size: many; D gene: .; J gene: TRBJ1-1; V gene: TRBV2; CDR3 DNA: TGTGCCAGCAGTGATTTGGGGCGGACTGAAGCTTTCTTT; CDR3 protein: CASSDLGRTEAFF
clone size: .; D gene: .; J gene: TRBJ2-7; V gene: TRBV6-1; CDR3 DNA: TGTGCCAGCAAACCAGGACAGCTTCACGAGCAGTACTTC; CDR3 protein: CASKPGQLHEQYF
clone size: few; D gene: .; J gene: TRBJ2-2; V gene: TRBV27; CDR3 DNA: TGTGCCAGCAGTCCCGGACGATCCACCGGGGAGCTGTTTTTT; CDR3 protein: CASSPGRSTGELFF
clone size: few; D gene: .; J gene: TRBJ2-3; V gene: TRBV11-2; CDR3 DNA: TGTGCCAGCAGCTCAATGATTAGGCCAGATACGCAGTATTTT; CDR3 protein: CASSSMIRPDTQYF
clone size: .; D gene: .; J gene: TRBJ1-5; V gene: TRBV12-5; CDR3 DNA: TGTGCTAGTGGTTTAAACCAGGGAGGGGGAAATCAGCCCCAGCATTTT; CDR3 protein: CASGLNQGGGNQPQHF
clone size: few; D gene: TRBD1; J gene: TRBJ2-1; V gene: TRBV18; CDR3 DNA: TGTGCCAGCTCACCACTTTACGACAGGGGGGTCGATGAGCAGTTCTTC; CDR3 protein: CASSPLYDRGVDEQFF
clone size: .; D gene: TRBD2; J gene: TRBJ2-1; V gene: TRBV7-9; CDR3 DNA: TGTGCCAGCAGCCCCTTAGCGGGAGAAAGAAATGAGCAGTTCTTC; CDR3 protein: CASSPLAGERNEQFF
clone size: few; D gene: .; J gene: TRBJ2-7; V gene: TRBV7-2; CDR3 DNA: TGTGCCAGCAGCTTATGGGGCGTAGTCGGCGAGCAGTACTTC; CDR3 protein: CASSLWGVVGEQYF
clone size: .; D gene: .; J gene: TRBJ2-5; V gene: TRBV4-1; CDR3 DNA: TGCGCCAGCAGCCAAGTGAGACGAGAGACCCAGTACTTC; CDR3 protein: CASSQVRRETQYF
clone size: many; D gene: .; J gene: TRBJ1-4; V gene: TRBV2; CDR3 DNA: TGTGCCAGTTCTCCAATCCGGGCACCTAATGAAAAACTGTTTTTT; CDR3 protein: CASSPIRAPNEKLFF
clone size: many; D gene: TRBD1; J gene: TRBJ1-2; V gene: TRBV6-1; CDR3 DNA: TGTGCCAGCAGTTCCTCCACAGGGGAGTACGGCTACACCTTC; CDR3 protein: CASSSSTGEYGYTF
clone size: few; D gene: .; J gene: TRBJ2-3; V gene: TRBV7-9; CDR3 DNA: TGTGCCAGCAGCTTCGAGCGGACCACAGATACGCAGTATTTT; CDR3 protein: CASSFERTTDTQYF